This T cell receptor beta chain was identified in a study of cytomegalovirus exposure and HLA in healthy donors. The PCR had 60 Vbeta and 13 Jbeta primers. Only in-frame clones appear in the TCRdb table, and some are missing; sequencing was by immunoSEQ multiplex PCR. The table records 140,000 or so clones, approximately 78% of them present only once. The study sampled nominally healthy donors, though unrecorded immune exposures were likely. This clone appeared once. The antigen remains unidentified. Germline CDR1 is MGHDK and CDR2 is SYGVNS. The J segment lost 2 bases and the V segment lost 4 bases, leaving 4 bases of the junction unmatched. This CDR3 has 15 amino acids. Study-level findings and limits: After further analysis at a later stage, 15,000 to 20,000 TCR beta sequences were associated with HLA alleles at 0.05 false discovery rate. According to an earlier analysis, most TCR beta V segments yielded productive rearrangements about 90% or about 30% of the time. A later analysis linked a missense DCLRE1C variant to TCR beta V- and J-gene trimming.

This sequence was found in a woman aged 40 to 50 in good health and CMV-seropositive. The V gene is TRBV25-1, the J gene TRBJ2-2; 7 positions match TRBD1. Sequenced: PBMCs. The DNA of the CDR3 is TGTGCCAGCAGTGGAGGACAGGTTAACACCGGGGAGCTGTTTTTT. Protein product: CASSGGQVNTGELFF.